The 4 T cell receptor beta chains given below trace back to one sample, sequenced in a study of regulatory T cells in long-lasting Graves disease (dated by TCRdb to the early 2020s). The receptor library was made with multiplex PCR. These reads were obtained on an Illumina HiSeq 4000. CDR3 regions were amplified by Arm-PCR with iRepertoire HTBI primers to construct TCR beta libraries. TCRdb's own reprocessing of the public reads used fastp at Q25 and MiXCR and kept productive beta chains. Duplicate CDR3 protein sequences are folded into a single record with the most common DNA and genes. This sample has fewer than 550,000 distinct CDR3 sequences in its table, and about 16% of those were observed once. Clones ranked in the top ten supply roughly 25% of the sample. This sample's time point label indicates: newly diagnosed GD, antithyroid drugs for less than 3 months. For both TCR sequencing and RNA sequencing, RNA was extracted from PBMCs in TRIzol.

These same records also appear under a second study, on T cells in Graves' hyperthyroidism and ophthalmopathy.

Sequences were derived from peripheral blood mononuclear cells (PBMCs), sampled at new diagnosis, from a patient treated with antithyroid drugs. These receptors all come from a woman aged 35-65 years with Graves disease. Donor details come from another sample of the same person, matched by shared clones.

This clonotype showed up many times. The CDR3 coding sequence is TGTGCCAGCAGCTCCCCCGGGACTAGCGGCACAGATACGCAGTATTTT. Translating it yields CASSSPGTSGTDTQYF. The chain links TRBV2 to TRBJ2-3, with 10 bases lining up with TRBD2. V was clipped by 6 bases and J by 1 base; unmatched bases: 7. The germline V gene encodes CDR1 SNHLY and CDR2 FYNNEI. The CDR3 length is 16 residues. The full variable domain, in which reference TRBV2 and TRBJ2-3 provide the parts outside the CDR3, is EPEVTQTPSHQVTQMGQEVILRCVPISNHLYFYWYRQILGQKVEFLVSFYNNEISEKSEIFDDQFSVERPDGSNFTLKIRSTKLEDSAMYFCASSSPGTSGTDTQYFGPGTRLTVL.

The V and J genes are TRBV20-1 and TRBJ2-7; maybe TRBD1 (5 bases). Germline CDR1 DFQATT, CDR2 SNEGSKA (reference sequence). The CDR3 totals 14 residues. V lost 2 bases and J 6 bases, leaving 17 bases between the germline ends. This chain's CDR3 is CSARPHRSLGEQYF. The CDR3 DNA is TGCAGTGCTAGACCCCACAGGTCCCTTGGCGAGCAGTACTTC.

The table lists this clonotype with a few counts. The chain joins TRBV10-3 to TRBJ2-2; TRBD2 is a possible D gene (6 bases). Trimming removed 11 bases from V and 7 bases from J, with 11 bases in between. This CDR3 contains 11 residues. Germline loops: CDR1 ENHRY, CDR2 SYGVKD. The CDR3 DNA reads TGTGCCTCAGCGCGGGACGGGGAGCTGTTTTTT. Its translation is CASARDGELFF.

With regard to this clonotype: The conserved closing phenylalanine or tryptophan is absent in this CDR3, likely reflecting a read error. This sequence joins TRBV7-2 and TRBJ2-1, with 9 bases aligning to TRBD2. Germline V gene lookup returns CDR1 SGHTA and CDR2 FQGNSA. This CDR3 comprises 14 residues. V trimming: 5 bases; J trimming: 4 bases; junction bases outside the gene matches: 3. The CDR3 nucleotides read TGTGCCAGCAGCCGACTAGCGGCATACAATGAGCAGTTCCTC. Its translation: CASSRLAAYNEQFL.